These 24 T cell receptor beta chains share one sample of origin, sequenced in a study of multiple sclerosis patients with progressive multifocal leukoencephalopathy. Stated time point: before natalizumab initiation. Profiling relied on immunoSEQ multiplex PCR, and the TCRdb table lists in-frame clones only, not all of them. Found here are roughly 30,000 clones, 88% of them singletons; the top ten hold around 0.96%. What was sequenced was PBMCs. All receptors derive from a human donor with multiple sclerosis.

This sequence joins TRBV20-1 and TRBJ2-3; D is uncertain. The CDR3 length is 11 residues. Germline V CDR1 and CDR2: DFQATT, SNEGSKA (reference sequence). Trimming removed 0 bases from V and 8 bases from J, with 6 bases in between. The CDR3 loop is CSARDRATQYF. Written as DNA, the CDR3 is TGCAGTGCTAGAGATAGGGCTACGCAGTATTTT.

The chain joins TRBV19 to TRBJ1-4, with a possible D match to TRBD1 (6 bases). Germline CDR1 LNHDA, CDR2 SQIVND (reference sequence). The CDR3 runs 15 residues. Trimming removed 6 bases from V and 7 bases from J, with 18 bases in between. The CDR3 DNA reads as TGTGCCAGTAGCAATACAGGGAACCAACTTGAAAAACTGTTTTTT. This translates into CASSNTGNQLEKLFF. The complete variable domain, with remaining parts taken from reference TRBV19 and TRBJ1-4, reads DGGITQSPKYLFRKEGQNVTLSCEQNLNHDAMYWYRQDPGQGLRLIYYSQIVNDFQKGDIAEGYSVSREKKESFPLTVTSAQKNPTAFYLCASSNTGNQLEKLFFGSGTQLSVL.

CDR3 amino acids: CATSREGGTGANVLTF. The CDR3 region has the DNA TGTGCCACCAGCAGAGAAGGCGGGACAGGGGCCAACGTCCTGACTTTC. The chain is built from TRBV15 and TRBJ2-6; tentatively, D is TRBD1 or TRBD2 (6 bases each). The CDR3 covers 16 residues. The germline V gene has CDR1 LNHNV and CDR2 YYDKDF (reference sequence). The V end lost 0 bases, the J end lost 4 bases, and 10 bases lay between the germline ends. The full variable domain, its missing parts supplied by reference TRBV15 and TRBJ2-6, is DAMVIQNPRYQVTQFGKPVTLSCSQTLNHNVMYWYQQKSSQAPKLLFHYYDKDFNNEADTPDNFQSRRPNTSFCFLDIRSPGLGDTAMYLCATSREGGTGANVLTFGAGSRLTVL.

The chain employs TRBV6-1 and TRBJ1-5, with a weak D call TRBD1 (6 bases). Germline V gene sequence: CDR1 MNHNS, CDR2 SASEGT. The ends were cut back, 4 bases at V and 2 bases at J, with 12 bases in the middle. The CDR3 covers 15 residues. The CDR3 loop reads CASSVQGIGNQPQHF. The CDR3 nucleotides read TGTGCCAGCAGTGTACAGGGAATCGGCAATCAGCCCCAGCATTTT.

The genes are TRBV18 and TRBJ1-1; D is unresolved. The CDR3 sequence is 13 residues long. With 0 bases removed from V and 4 bases from J, the gap between germline ends came to 6 bases. Germline values: CDR1 KGHSH, CDR2 LQKENI. Here the CDR3 reads CASSPPMGTEAFF. CDR3 DNA: TGTGCCAGCTCACCACCGATGGGCACTGAAGCTTTCTTT.

CDR3 amino acids: CASSQGLFRDSEYNEQFF. CDR3 sequence (DNA): TGCGCCAGCAGCCAAGGGCTCTTCCGGGACAGCGAGTACAATGAGCAGTTCTTC. The genes are TRBV4-1 and TRBJ2-1; TRBD1 aligns across 7 bases. CDR1 and CDR2 from the germline V gene are MGHRA and YSYEKL. The CDR3 extends over 18 amino acids. V shed 1 base, J shed 4 bases, and the junction held 13 bases outside the gene matches.

This clone has more than one count but fewer than ten. The J gene is TRBJ2-7, the V gene TRBV6-6; 11 nucleotides align to TRBD2. This CDR3 has 15 residues. The germline gives CDR1 MNHNY, CDR2 SVGAGI (reference sequence). With V trimmed by 5 bases and J by 3 bases, 6 bases remained unmatched. As DNA, the CDR3 is TGTGCCAGCAGTGGCACTAGCGGGGGCCTCTACGAGCAGTACTTC. Its translation is CASSGTSGGLYEQYF.

V is TRBV2 and J is TRBJ2-2; 7 nucleotides line up with TRBD1. The length of the CDR3 is 16 residues. The junction had 7 bases not matched to a gene; V was cut back by 6 bases and J by 0 bases. Germline lookup yields CDR1 SNHLY and CDR2 FYNNEI. CDR3: CASRTRGPANTGELFF. The CDR3 bases are TGTGCCAGCAGAACTAGGGGGCCGGCGAACACCGGGGAGCTGTTTTTT. The whole variable domain, remainder taken from reference TRBV2 and TRBJ2-2, is EPEVTQTPSHQVTQMGQEVILRCVPISNHLYFYWYRQILGQKVEFLVSFYNNEISEKSEIFDDQFSVERPDGSNFTLKIRSTKLEDSAMYFCASRTRGPANTGELFFGEGSRLTVL.

The gene calls are TRBV7-8 and TRBJ1-5, with a tentative D call TRBD1 (6 bases). The CDR3 covers 12 residues. In germline, CDR1 is SGHVS, CDR2 FQNEAQ. The ends were cut back, 1 base at V and 9 bases at J, with 7 bases in the middle. The CDR3 DNA follows: TGTGCCAGCAGCTTAGGGGGGCGGCCCCAGCATTTT. It translates to CASSLGGRPQHF.

The chain has TRBV2 and TRBJ2-6; D is unresolved. Trimming removed 6 bases at V and 0 bases at J, with 12 bases between. CDR3 length: 16 amino acids. Germline CDR1 is SNHLY and CDR2 is FYNNEI. The CDR3 loop is CASSTGLSSGANVLTF. DNA for the CDR3: TGTGCCAGCAGCACCGGGCTCAGCTCTGGGGCCAACGTCCTGACTTTC.

This chain connects TRBV11-3 to TRBJ2-1, with D unresolved. The CDR3 extends over 14 amino acids. Germline V gene data show CDR1 as SGHNT and CDR2 as YENEEA. Trimming pared 1 base from V and 8 bases from J, leaving 12 bases between. The CDR3 DNA is TGTGCCAGCAGCTTAGGGAGTAATATTTATGAGCAGTTCTTC. Translated, it gives CASSLGSNIYEQFF.

Points on this clone: The junction differs from germline at one of its ends, possibly a read error. The CDR3 loop reads CASSLGQAHLEAQYF. The CDR3 nucleotides read TGTGCCAGCAGCTTGGGACAAGCGCATTTAGAGGCCCAGTACTTC. This rearrangement joins TRBV5-4 to TRBJ2-5; D not certain. Germline CDR1 is SGHNT and CDR2 is YYREEE (reference sequence). The CDR3 consists of 15 residues.

The chain couples TRBV10-3 to TRBJ2-3; D is unresolved. The CDR3 runs to 18 residues. The V gene's germline CDR1 is ENHRY and CDR2 SYGVKD. V shed 0 bases and J shed 1 base, with 17 bases lying between them. The CDR3 here is CAISESSPAGVGTDTQYF. For the CDR3, the DNA is TGTGCCATCAGTGAGTCCAGTCCGGCTGGGGTTGGCACAGATACGCAGTATTTT.

The chain couples TRBV19 to TRBJ1-1, with a weak D call TRBD1 (6 bases). Trimming left V 5 bases short and J 5 bases short, with 15 bases between. The CDR3 loop spans 14 amino acids. Germline assignment: CDR1 LNHDA and CDR2 SQIVND (reference sequence). The DNA of the CDR3 is TGTGCCAGTAGTCCTACAGGGTGGAGGACTGAAGCTTTCTTT. Protein sequence: CASSPTGWRTEAFF.

The chain joins TRBV5-8 to TRBJ1-1; tentatively, D is TRBD1 (6 bases). Germline V gene lookup returns CDR1 SGHTS and CDR2 YDEGEE. V was clipped by 6 bases and J by 7 bases, with 16 bases between them. The CDR3 totals 13 residues. CDR3 nucleotides: TGTGCCAGCAAGCCTCGGGGGACAATTGAAGCTTTCTTT. This gives the protein CASKPRGTIEAFF.

V is TRBV28 and J is TRBJ2-2; D uncertain. The germline V gene has CDR1 MDHEN and CDR2 SYDVKM. This CDR3 comprises 12 residues. The V end lost 2 bases, the J end lost 5 bases, and 3 bases lay between the germline ends. The chain's CDR3 is CASSLGTGELFF. CDR3 DNA sequence: TGTGCCAGCAGTTTAGGGACCGGGGAGCTGTTTTTT.

The gene calls are TRBV19 and TRBJ2-7, with 7 bases that match TRBD1. Trimming removed 5 bases from V and 3 bases from J; junction bases left unmatched: 4. The germline V gene has CDR1 LNHDA and CDR2 SQIVND (reference sequence). The CDR3 extends over 13 amino acids. The CDR3 here is CASSAAGGYEQYF. The CDR3 nucleotides read TGTGCCAGTAGTGCCGCAGGGGGCTACGAGCAGTACTTC.

The chain is built from TRBV30 and TRBJ1-2, with D tentatively TRBD1 (5 bases). V was shortened by 0 bases and J by 8 bases, with 16 bases between the two germline ends. The germline gives CDR1 GTSNPN, CDR2 SVGIG (reference sequence). The CDR3 contains 14 residues. CDR3 nucleotides: TGTGCCTGGAGTGTAGGGGAGGCGGTGAAGGGCTACACCTTC. This translates into CAWSVGEAVKGYTF.

The genes are TRBV30 and TRBJ2-2, with D possibly being TRBD1 or TRBD2 (5 bases each). Between the trimmed V and J ends, which lost 4 bases and 6 bases, there was a span of 18 bases. The germline CDR1 and CDR2 sequences are GTSNPN and SVGIG (reference sequence). The CDR3 spans 15 residues. The CDR3 loop is CAWKGPHGDAGELFF. The CDR3, as DNA: TGTGCCTGGAAAGGGCCGCACGGGGACGCCGGGGAGCTGTTTTTT. The full variable domain, rest sourced from reference TRBV30 and TRBJ2-2, is SQTIHQWPATLVQPVGSPLSLECTVEGTSNPNLYWYRQAAGRGLQLLFYSVGIGQISSEVPQNLSASRPQDRQFILSSKKLLLSDSGFYLCAWKGPHGDAGELFFGEGSRLTVL.

The rearrangement links TRBV18 to TRBJ2-5, with D uncertain. CDR1 and CDR2 from the germline V gene are KGHSH and LQKENI. The ends were cut back, 0 bases at V and 4 bases at J, with 3 bases in the middle. The CDR3 consists of 12 residues. CDR3 sequence (DNA): TGTGCCAGCTCACCACCGTTAGAGACCCAGTACTTC. This codes for CASSPPLETQYF.

The gene calls are TRBV30 and TRBJ1-2, with D possibly TRBD1 on 5 matching bases. Trimming pared 1 base from V and 3 bases from J, leaving 9 bases between. Germline V gene sequence: CDR1 GTSNPN, CDR2 SVGIG (reference sequence). The CDR3 has 13 amino acids. Written as DNA, the CDR3 is TGTGCCTGGAGTGCTTTGGGGGACTATGGCTACACCTTC. The encoded protein is CAWSALGDYGYTF.

The J gene is TRBJ2-7, the V gene TRBV14; 9 bases are shared with TRBD1. Trimming took 4 bases from V and 5 from J; bases not matched to a gene: 9. The CDR3 is 15 residues long. CDR1 and CDR2 from the germline V gene are SGHDN and FVKESK. The CDR3 reads CASSRPGTGKDEQYF. The CDR3 DNA reads as TGTGCCAGCAGCCGACCCGGGACAGGGAAGGACGAGCAGTACTTC.

The J gene is TRBJ1-2, the V gene TRBV5-1; 8 positions match TRBD1. The junction had 18 bases not matched to a gene; V was cut back by 0 bases and J by 8 bases. Germline-derived CDR1 and CDR2 are SGHRS and YFSETQ. The length of the CDR3 is 18 residues. CDR3 sequence: CASSLATGQALSFTGYTF. The CDR3 nucleotides are TGCGCCAGCAGCTTGGCCACGGGACAGGCCCTATCGTTTACAGGCTACACCTTC.

This clone was seen a handful of times. The genes are TRBV19 and TRBJ1-1; unclear D gene. Germline CDR1 LNHDA, CDR2 SQIVND (reference sequence). V was cut by 7 bases and J by 1 base, with 19 bases left in between. This CDR3 is 16 amino acids long. CDR3 amino acids: CASNRRRQASNTEAFF. The CDR3 DNA is TGTGCCAGTAATCGCAGGCGGCAGGCGTCGAACACTGAAGCTTTCTTT.